A single T cell receptor (beta chain) is shown here with its context. The germline gene is not matched at one end of the junction; a read error may be the cause. The sample comes from a study of T-cell reconstitution after alpha-beta-depleted transplantation in children. Germline CDR1 reads DFQATT; CDR2 reads SNEGSKA (reference sequence). This CDR3 has 17 residues. Unique molecular identifiers were incorporated into the prepared TCRbeta library. TCRdb processed the PCR reads anew with MiXCR; each CDR3 protein has one entry. This repertoire shows about 500,000 distinct CDR3 sequences, less than 35% found once; its top ten account for 2.4%.

This TCR was recovered from a human donor who donated a stem cell graft to a child with aplastic anemia. The genes are TRBV20-1 and TRBJ2-5; the match to TRBD2 covers 14 bases. This material consisted of PBMCs from the stem cell graft donor, taken from the stem cell graft. The chain's CDR3 is CCARERGLAGVRETQYF. DNA for the CDR3: TGCTGTGCTAGAGAGAGGGGACTAGCGGGAGTTAGAGAGACCCAGTACTTC.